The entry below describes one T cell receptor (beta chain). This record belongs to a study of CD8 T cells in Susac syndrome. The CDR3 covers 13 residues. Germline assignment: CDR1 SGHTA and CDR2 FQGTGA. The ends were cut back, 6 bases at V and 3 bases at J, with 11 bases in the middle. Reverse transcription used 0.5 to 1 ug RNA and random hexamers. TCRdb reprocessed the immunoSEQ multiplex PCR reads with MiXCR, giving one entry per CDR3 protein. The data contain about 200,000 distinct CDR3 sequences, 85% to 95% of them singletons. This chain uses TRBV7-3 with TRBJ1-1; D remains unclear. The TCR was taken from a human donor in good health. Sequencing was carried out using CD4+ T cells from PBMCs. The CDR3 sequence: CASRQDGYTEAFF. CDR3 DNA: TGTGCCAGCAGACAAGATGGGTACACTGAAGCTTTCTTT.